The 32 T cell receptor beta chains below come from one sample, sequenced in a study of brain T cells in children with intractable seizures. Libraries were prepared by immunoSEQ multiplex PCR; TCRdb keeps only in-frame clonotypes and omits some of them. The sample lists some 20,000 clones; around 94% were seen once. The material sequenced was peripheral blood, taken at surgery. The receptors derive from a boy between 10 and 17 years old with focal cortical dysplasia and intractable seizures.

J is TRBJ2-3 and V is TRBV11-2; no clear D. The CDR3 runs to 15 residues. Trimming shortened V by 7 bases and J by 0 bases, and 14 bases separated the two germline ends. Germline loops: CDR1 SGHAT, CDR2 FQNNGV. CDR3 sequence: CASTRVGGSTDTQYF. The CDR3 bases are TGTGCCAGCACCCGTGTTGGTGGGAGCACAGATACGCAGTATTTT.

The CDR3 here is CASSWTGWNTEAFF. The CDR3 DNA follows: TGTGCCAGCAGCTGGACAGGGTGGAACACTGAAGCTTTCTTT. V and J are TRBV27 and TRBJ1-1; TRBD1 matches 8 bases. This CDR3 comprises 14 residues. The germline CDR1 and CDR2 sequences are MNHEY and SMNVEV (reference sequence). V shed 6 bases and J 1 base; nucleotides not matched to a gene: 4.

This chain links TRBV4-1 with TRBJ2-1, with TRBD2 matching over 9 bases. The CDR3 runs 16 residues. V dropped 0 bases and J dropped 4; count of bases not matched to a gene: 4. Germline V gives CDR1 MGHRA, CDR2 YSYEKL. CDR3 region: CASSQDFSGSYNEQFF. The CDR3 DNA reads TGCGCCAGCAGCCAAGACTTTAGCGGGAGTTACAATGAGCAGTTCTTC.

The chain uses TRBV7-3 and TRBJ2-1, with 10 bases matching TRBD2. Looked up from germline, CDR1 is SGHTA and CDR2 is FQGTGA. CDR3 length equals 17 residues. Trimming at V came to 1 base and at J to 8 bases, leaving 11 bases not matched to a gene. CDR3 residues: CASSLKRASGSFDEQFF. The CDR3 coding sequence is TGTGCCAGCAGCTTAAAAAGAGCTAGCGGGAGTTTTGATGAGCAGTTCTTC.

This chain connects TRBV11-1 to TRBJ2-7; no clear D gene. This CDR3 has 13 amino acids. The germline gives CDR1 SGHAT, CDR2 FQDESV (reference sequence). V lost 1 base, J lost 3 bases, and 7 bases lay in between. CDR3 sequence: CASSLGQLYEQYV. The CDR3 nucleotides are TGTGCCAGCAGCTTAGGTCAGCTCTACGAGCAGTACGTC.

The chain has TRBV6-4 and TRBJ2-6; possible D gene TRBD1, 5 bases. The CDR3 spans 15 residues. With 0 bases removed from V and 2 bases from J, the gap between germline ends came to 5 bases. CDR1 and CDR2 (germline): MRHNA, SNTAGT. As DNA, the CDR3 is TGTGCCAGCAGTGACTCAGGGGCTGGGGCCAACGTCCTGACTTTC. As protein: CASSDSGAGANVLTF.

This chain joins TRBV18 and TRBJ2-7; TRBD2 might be the D (5 bases). The ends were cut back, 3 bases at V and 2 bases at J, with 11 bases in the middle. The CDR3 consists of 14 residues. The germline V gene encodes CDR1 KGHSH and CDR2 LQKENI. The CDR3 bases are TGTGCCAGCTCACCCGGACTGGAGGCCTACGAGCAGTACGTC. This gives the protein CASSPGLEAYEQYV.

This chain joins TRBV27 and TRBJ1-1, with D unclear. CDR1 and CDR2 (germline): MNHEY, SMNVEV (reference sequence). The V gene lost 1 base and the J gene lost 2 bases, with 5 bases spanning the gap. The CDR3 runs 13 residues. CDR3 nucleotide sequence: TGTGCCAGCAGTTTATTCGTCAACACTGAAGCTTTCTTT. Its protein product is CASSLFVNTEAFF.

The chain combines TRBV6-6 with TRBJ1-3; D ambiguous. Looked up from germline, CDR1 is MNHNY and CDR2 is SVGAGI (reference sequence). The CDR3 totals 16 residues. V lost 4 bases and J 4 bases, leaving 17 bases between the germline ends. The CDR3 sequence is CASSSRGRRSGNTIYF. The DNA of the CDR3 is TGTGCCAGCAGTTCCCGCGGGAGACGGTCCGGAAACACCATATATTTT.

The chain carries TRBV7-9 and TRBJ2-2; D may be TRBD1 (5 bases). The germline CDR1 and CDR2 sequences are SEHNR and FQNEAQ (reference sequence). The CDR3 runs to 16 residues. V lost 4 bases and J lost 0, with 12 bases in between. The CDR3 sequence is CASSSATVTNTGELFF. CDR3 nucleotide sequence: TGTGCCAGCAGCTCTGCGACAGTCACGAACACCGGGGAGCTGTTTTTT.

This chain joins TRBV6-5 and TRBJ1-4; D uncertain. V lost 5 bases, J lost 8 bases, and 18 bases lay in between. Germline assignment: CDR1 MNHEY and CDR2 SVGAGI. The CDR3 is made up of 15 amino acids. The CDR3 spells CASSPDVLRREKLFF. CDR3 sequence (DNA): TGTGCCAGCAGTCCCGATGTCCTGAGGCGGGAAAAACTGTTTTTT.

The rearrangement joins TRBV5-6 to TRBJ1-1; D gene unclear. Germline CDR1 reads SGHDT; CDR2 reads YYEEEE. The CDR3 spans 14 residues. Trimming pared 0 bases from V and 1 base from J, leaving 7 bases between. The CDR3 protein is CASSLGQSNTEAFF. The CDR3 DNA reads TGTGCCAGCAGCTTGGGGCAGTCGAACACTGAAGCTTTCTTT.

Only one count was recorded for this clone. The genes are TRBV28 and TRBJ2-1, with TRBD1 matching 7 bases. CDR3 size: 15 residues. V shed 6 bases and J 4 bases; nucleotides not matched to a gene: 9. Germline CDR1 reads MDHEN; CDR2 reads SYDVKM. The CDR3 loop reads CASSPRQGDYNEQFF. In DNA form, the CDR3 reads TGTGCCAGCAGCCCCCGACAGGGCGATTACAATGAGCAGTTCTTC.

The chain uses TRBV6-4 and TRBJ2-5; D remains unclear. Germline CDR1 is MRHNA and CDR2 is SNTAGT. The CDR3 consists of 10 residues. V was trimmed by 3 bases and J by 4 bases, leaving 0 bases between them. The DNA of the CDR3 is TGTGCCAGCAGTGAAGAGACCCAGTACTTC. Protein product: CASSEETQYF.

The rearrangement links TRBV5-5 to TRBJ1-2; possible D gene TRBD1, 5 bases. V lost 4 bases and J lost 6, with 16 bases in between. CDR3 length equals 14 residues. From germline, CDR1 is SGHKS and CDR2 YYEKEE (reference sequence). The CDR3 DNA reads as TGTGCCAGCAGCCCAGGTGACGGACAACATGGCTACACCTTC. Translating it yields CASSPGDGQHGYTF.

This chain links TRBV7-9 with TRBJ1-6, with 7 nucleotides matching TRBD1. V gave up 4 bases and J gave up 10 bases; unmatched junction bases: 16. Per the germline V gene, CDR1 is SEHNR and CDR2 is FQNEAQ (reference sequence). The CDR3 contains 17 residues. The CDR3 loop is CASSYVPGGSLGSPLHF. DNA for the CDR3: TGTGCCAGCAGCTACGTACCAGGGGGATCGTTAGGGTCACCCCTCCACTTT.

This sequence joins TRBV3-1 (or the pseudogene TRBV3-2) and TRBJ1-3; no definite D call. Germline assignment: CDR1 LGHDT and CDR2 YNNKEL (reference sequence). Trimming shortened V by 1 base and J by 3 bases, and 7 bases separated the two germline ends. There are 14 residues in the CDR3. Here the CDR3 reads CASSQGRSGNTIYF. Written as DNA, the CDR3 is TGTGCCAGCAGCCAAGGCAGGAGTGGAAACACCATATATTTT.

This chain links TRBV7-9 with TRBJ2-7; D call uncertain. The germline gives CDR1 SEHNR, CDR2 FQNEAQ (reference sequence). The CDR3 is 11 amino acids. The V end lost 5 bases, the J end lost 5 bases, and 7 bases lay between the germline ends. The CDR3 sequence is CASSTYNEQYF. The CDR3 DNA reads as TGTGCCAGCAGCACGTACAACGAGCAGTACTTC.

The chain links TRBV10-3 to TRBJ1-1, with unresolved D. This CDR3 has 14 amino acids. Trimming pared 6 bases from V and 0 bases from J, leaving 11 bases between. CDR1 is ENHRY, CDR2 SYGVKD, per germline. The CDR3: CAIRETGMNTEAFF. CDR3 nucleotide sequence: TGTGCCATCAGAGAGACGGGTATGAACACTGAAGCTTTCTTT.

This chain uses TRBV27 with TRBJ2-1; D may be TRBD2 (5 bases). The CDR3 length is 15 residues. The V gene's germline CDR1 is MNHEY and CDR2 SMNVEV (reference sequence). Trimming stripped 2 bases from V and 2 bases from J, with 10 bases between. CDR3: CASSLIGVTYNEQFF. The CDR3 nucleotides read TGTGCCAGCAGTTTAATCGGGGTAACCTACAATGAGCAGTTCTTC.

The J gene is TRBJ2-7, the V gene TRBV2; tentatively, D is TRBD2 (5 bases). The V end lost 5 bases, the J end lost 2 bases, and 10 bases lay between the germline ends. Germline assignment: CDR1 SNHLY and CDR2 FYNNEI. This CDR3 has 13 residues. The CDR3 DNA reads as TGTGCCAGCAGTACGCTAGCTGCCTACGAGCAGTACGTC. Protein sequence: CASSTLAAYEQYV.

This chain uses TRBV19 with TRBJ1-1, with D possibly TRBD1 on 6 matching bases. The germline V gene has CDR1 LNHDA and CDR2 SQIVND (reference sequence). This CDR3 has 14 amino acids. The V end lost 8 bases, the J end lost 8 bases, and 21 bases lay between the germline ends. CDR3 sequence: CASHISGVGREAFF. DNA of the CDR3: TGTGCCAGTCACATTTCAGGGGTCGGGCGAGAAGCTTTCTTT.

This sequence joins TRBV2 and TRBJ1-5, with D possibly TRBD1 on 5 matching bases. This CDR3 contains 15 residues. Germline CDR1 reads SNHLY; CDR2 reads FYNNEI. Trimming pared 6 bases from V and 9 bases from J, leaving 21 bases between. CDR3 in DNA: TGTGCCAGCAGCTCCCATGGGGCCCTCTCCACGCCCCAGCATTTT. As protein: CASSSHGALSTPQHF. The full variable domain, its missing parts supplied by reference TRBV2 and TRBJ1-5, is EPEVTQTPSHQVTQMGQEVILRCVPISNHLYFYWYRQILGQKVEFLVSFYNNEISEKSEIFDDQFSVERPDGSNFTLKIRSTKLEDSAMYFCASSSHGALSTPQHFGDGTRLSIL.

The CDR3 region is CASSQDGPEQIYGYTF. As DNA, the CDR3 is TGCGCCAGCAGCCAAGACGGTCCCGAGCAAATATATGGCTACACCTTC. The rearrangement uses TRBV4-1 and TRBJ1-2, with D unclear. Trimming stripped 0 bases from V and 5 bases from J, with 16 bases between. CDR1 is MGHRA and CDR2 is YSYEKL in the germline V gene. The CDR3 runs 16 residues.

The gene calls are TRBV5-1 and TRBJ2-5; unclear D gene. This CDR3 is 14 amino acids long. Trimming shortened V by 1 base and J by 2 bases, and 9 bases separated the two germline ends. Germline CDR1 reads SGHRS; CDR2 reads YFSETQ. CDR3 amino acids: CASSLSLGQETQYF. The CDR3 nucleotides read TGCGCCAGCAGCTTGTCGCTGGGGCAAGAGACCCAGTACTTC.

CDR3 bases: TGTGCCAGCAGCTCCCTTGGTGAGCAGTTCTTC. Its protein product is CASSSLGEQFF. The genes are TRBV9 and TRBJ2-1; D ambiguous. Germline-derived CDR1 and CDR2 are SGDLS and YYNGEE. The CDR3 sequence is 11 residues long. The V end lost 4 bases, the J end lost 9 bases, and 8 bases lay between the germline ends. The full variable domain, its missing parts supplied by reference TRBV9 and TRBJ2-1, is DSGVTQTPKHLITATGQRVTLRCSPRSGDLSVYWYQQSLDQGLQFLIQYYNGEERAKGNILERFSAQQFPDLHSELNLSSLELGDSALYFCASSSLGEQFFGPGTRLTVL.

CDR3: CASSPQTGSNQPQHF. CDR3 coding DNA: TGTGCCAGCAGTCCTCAGACAGGGTCCAATCAGCCCCAGCATTTT. The chain couples TRBV27 to TRBJ1-5, with 7 positions matching TRBD1. Trimming removed 5 bases from V and 3 bases from J; junction bases left unmatched: 7. CDR1 MNHEY and CDR2 SMNVEV come from the germline V gene (reference sequence). The CDR3 is 15 residues long.

The V gene is TRBV5-1, the J gene TRBJ1-1, with 7 bases fitting TRBD1. Per the germline V gene, CDR1 is SGHRS and CDR2 is YFSETQ. The CDR3 length is 15 residues. V was pared by 3 bases and J by 1 base, with 6 bases of the junction left unmatched. CDR3 loop: CASSSRDSPNTEAFF. In DNA form, the CDR3 reads TGCGCCAGCAGCTCCCGGGACAGTCCGAACACTGAAGCTTTCTTT.

The V call is TRBV7-9, the J call TRBJ2-6, with D uncertain. Germline V gene lookup returns CDR1 SEHNR and CDR2 FQNEAQ (reference sequence). The CDR3 totals 17 residues. The ends were cut back, 0 bases at V and 1 base at J, with 10 bases in the middle. The DNA of the CDR3 is TGTGCCAGCAGCTTAGCAGGGCTTATATCTGGGGCCAACGTCCTGACTTTC. It codes for CASSLAGLISGANVLTF.

This sequence joins TRBV30 and TRBJ1-1; no clear D. V was clipped by 4 bases and J by 3 bases, with 9 bases between them. This CDR3 has 12 amino acids. The germline gives CDR1 GTSNPN, CDR2 SVGIG (reference sequence). The CDR3 DNA reads as TGTGCCTGGACCGACGGACACACTGAAGCTTTCTTT. It is translated as CAWTDGHTEAFF.

This chain uses TRBV5-1 with TRBJ1-2; 10 bases line up with TRBD1. With V trimmed by 4 bases and J by 4 bases, 7 bases remained unmatched. Germline V CDR1 and CDR2: SGHRS, YFSETQ. CDR3 length: 15 residues. CDR3 sequence reads: CASSGGTGVPYGYTF. In DNA form, the CDR3 reads TGCGCCAGCAGCGGGGGGACAGGGGTCCCCTATGGCTACACCTTC.

The chain is built from TRBV14 and TRBJ1-6, with a weak D call TRBD1 (5 bases). Deletions cut 1 base from V and 0 bases from J, with 19 bases between. The CDR3 is 20 residues long. Per the germline V gene, CDR1 is SGHDN and CDR2 is FVKESK. CDR3 region: CASSQAAPGEASSYNSPLHF. DNA of the CDR3: TGTGCCAGCAGCCAAGCCGCACCGGGGGAGGCGAGCTCCTATAATTCACCCCTCCACTTT.